The 27 T cell receptor beta chains listed next were all sequenced from one sample in a study of cytomegalovirus exposure and HLA in healthy donors. The PCR had 60 Vbeta and 13 Jbeta primers. Here immunoSEQ multiplex PCR was the method, and the copy in TCRdb shows in-frame clones only, minus some. The sample includes about 160,000 clones, roughly 85% of them seen just once. The sequenced sample consisted of PBMCs. The receptor source for this set is a man younger than 35 in good health and CMV-seropositive.

The chain recombines TRBV9 with TRBJ2-3; 8 bases map to TRBD2. With V trimmed by 0 bases and J by 3 bases, 3 bases remained unmatched. The CDR3 totals 15 residues. The V gene's germline CDR1 is SGDLS and CDR2 YYNGEE. The CDR3 nucleotides read TGTGCCAGCAGCGTAGGAGCGGGGGTGACAGATACGCAGTATTTT. Amino acids: CASSVGAGVTDTQYF.

This chain joins TRBV5-6 and TRBJ2-7; 11 positions match TRBD1. Per the germline V gene, CDR1 is SGHDT and CDR2 is YYEEEE. Losses at the gene ends were 6 bases for V and 5 bases for J; bases not matched to a gene: 13. The length of the CDR3 is 16 residues. CDR3 sequence (DNA): TGTGCCAGCACCCCGTCCCAGGGACAGGGGGGCCACGAGCAGTACTTC. Translating it yields CASTPSQGQGGHEQYF.

The rearrangement uses TRBV11-2 and TRBJ1-2, with D possibly being TRBD1 (6 bases). With 1 base removed from V and 3 bases from J, the gap between germline ends came to 12 bases. Looked up from germline, CDR1 is SGHAT and CDR2 is FQNNGV. CDR3 size: 15 residues. The CDR3 sequence is CASSLVVRGDYGYTF. CDR3 coding DNA: TGTGCCAGCAGCTTAGTAGTCAGGGGTGACTATGGCTACACCTTC.

The CDR3 reads CASSPTTDTQYF. The CDR3 DNA reads TGTGCCAGCAGCCCTACCACAGATACGCAGTATTTT. This chain joins TRBV7-2 and TRBJ2-3, with D uncertain. The CDR3 runs 12 residues. The germline V gene has CDR1 SGHTA and CDR2 FQGNSA. The ends were cut back, 5 bases at V and 2 bases at J, with 5 bases in the middle.

This rearrangement joins TRBV11-3 to TRBJ1-1; 11 positions agree with TRBD1. Germline V lookup: CDR1 SGHNT, CDR2 YENEEA. CDR3 length equals 15 residues. With V trimmed by 5 bases and J by 3 bases, 5 bases remained unmatched. The CDR3 region has the DNA TGTGCCAGCAGCCGGACAGGGGGCATGGACACTGAAGCTTTCTTT. Translated: CASSRTGGMDTEAFF.

A remark on this clone: At one boundary the junction diverges from the germline segment, which might be a read error. This chain links TRBV7-8 with TRBJ2-4, with D uncertain. The CDR3 has 15 amino acids. Germline values: CDR1 SGHVS, CDR2 FQNEAQ. CDR3 region: CASSLGGPGKNSQYF. As DNA, the CDR3 is TGTGCCAGCAGCTTAGGTGGGCCCGGCAAAAACAGTCAGTACTTC. Based on the CDR3 plus reference TRBV7-8 and TRBJ2-4, the full variable domain is GAGVSQSPRYKVAKRGQDVALRCDPISGHVSLFWYQQALGQGPEFLTYFQNEAQLDKSGLPSDRFFAERPEGSVSTLKIQRTQQEDSAVYLCASSLGGPGKNSQYFGAGTRLSVL.

This chain joins TRBV5-4 and TRBJ2-3; 11 nucleotides match TRBD2. This CDR3 has 16 residues. Per germline, CDR1 SGHNT and CDR2 YYREEE (reference sequence). Unmatched junction bases numbered 3, after V lost 1 base and J lost 2 bases. The CDR3 spells CASSLKLAGATDTQYF. DNA for the CDR3: TGTGCCAGCAGCTTGAAACTAGCGGGGGCCACAGATACGCAGTATTTT.

This rearrangement joins TRBV18 to TRBJ1-6, with D hard to call. The CDR3 totals 15 residues. V lost 4 bases and J 10 bases, leaving 17 bases between the germline ends. CDR1 and CDR2 (germline): KGHSH, LQKENI. The CDR3 loop reads CASSLGLESGSPLHF. Written as DNA, the CDR3 is TGTGCCAGCTCACTCGGATTGGAGAGTGGGTCACCCCTCCACTTT.

This clone was seen once. This chain uses TRBV28 with TRBJ2-1; 12 bases match TRBD2. CDR3 length equals 17 residues. CDR1 is MDHEN and CDR2 is SYDVKM in the germline V gene. The V and J ends lost 3 bases and 3 bases, in that order; junction bases with no gene match: 6. The CDR3 coding sequence is TGTGCCAGCAGTTTCTGGACTAGCGGGGATAACTACAATGAGCAGTTCTTC. Its translation is CASSFWTSGDNYNEQFF.

This rearrangement joins TRBV2 to TRBJ1-5, with 10 bases that match TRBD1. The CDR3 is made up of 16 amino acids. J was trimmed by 2 bases and V by 3 bases; bases with no gene match: 4. Germline V gene sequence: CDR1 SNHLY, CDR2 FYNNEI. The CDR3: CASSESGTGGNQPQHF. The DNA of the CDR3 is TGTGCCAGCAGTGAGTCCGGGACAGGGGGCAATCAGCCCCAGCATTTT.

The rearrangement joins TRBV7-9 to TRBJ1-1; D not resolved. The germline V and J ends were trimmed by 1 base and 1 base, with 10 bases remaining between them. The CDR3 loop spans 15 amino acids. Germline V gene sequence: CDR1 SEHNR, CDR2 FQNEAQ (reference sequence). DNA for the CDR3: TGTGCCAGCAGCTTAGATCTTCGTTGGAACACTGAAGCTTTCTTT. Translated, it gives CASSLDLRWNTEAFF.

The genes are TRBV28 and TRBJ1-1, with D uncertain. The CDR3 totals 12 residues. Germline CDR1 reads MDHEN; CDR2 reads SYDVKM. V lost 4 bases to trimming and J lost 0 bases, with 3 bases between them. The CDR3 nucleotides read TGTGCCAGCAGTTCAGTGAACACTGAAGCTTTCTTT. Protein product: CASSSVNTEAFF.

As concerns this clone: The junction differs from germline at one of its ends, possibly a read error. This chain uses TRBV5-1 with TRBJ1-3; D is unresolved. Germline CDR1 is SGHRS and CDR2 is YFSETQ. CDR3 length: 15 residues. The CDR3 sequence is CASSLAGSSGNAIYF. Here the CDR3 DNA reads TGCGCCAGCAGCTTGGCCGGGAGCTCTGGAAACGCCATATATTTT.

This clone came up once. V and J are TRBV7-2 and TRBJ1-4, with 8 bases identical to TRBD1. Germline values: CDR1 SGHTA, CDR2 FQGNSA. Trimming at V came to 6 bases and at J to 4 bases, leaving 7 bases not matched to a gene. This CDR3 has 15 amino acids. CDR3 bases: TGTGCCAGCAGATTACAGGGGGAGGTTAATGAAAAACTGTTTTTT. Its protein product is CASRLQGEVNEKLFF. Full variable domain (remainder filled in from reference TRBV7-2 and TRBJ1-4): GAGVSQSPSNKVTEKGKDVELRCDPISGHTALYWYRQSLGQGLEFLIYFQGNSAPDKSGLPSDRFSAERTGGSVSTLTIQRTQQEDSAVYLCASRLQGEVNEKLFFGSGTQLSVL.

This rearrangement joins TRBV5-4 to TRBJ1-6, with TRBD1 matching over 7 bases. With 4 bases clipped from V and 9 bases from J, the junction kept 13 bases outside the gene matches. Germline V gives CDR1 SGHNT, CDR2 YYREEE (reference sequence). CDR3 length: 16 residues. The CDR3 protein is CASSRRDRSNSSPLHF. In nucleotides, the CDR3 is TGTGCCAGCAGCCGGAGGGACAGAAGTAATTCTTCACCCCTCCACTTT.

The CDR3 DNA follows: TGTGCCAGCACTCATTCCGGGACAGGGGGCAATGAGCAGTTCTTC. It is translated as CASTHSGTGGNEQFF. The chain links TRBV7-9 to TRBJ2-1; 11 bases match TRBD1. V shed 7 bases and J 6 bases; nucleotides not matched to a gene: 8. The CDR3 contains 15 residues. Germline lookup yields CDR1 SEHNR and CDR2 FQNEAQ (reference sequence).

This chain uses TRBV13 with TRBJ2-7; a possible D gene is TRBD2 (5 bases). The germline V gene encodes CDR1 PRHDT and CDR2 FYEKMQ (reference sequence). V dropped 5 bases and J dropped 1 base, with 12 bases sitting between them. The CDR3 extends over 14 amino acids. Here the CDR3 reads CASSTAGQSYEQYF. The CDR3 DNA sequence: TGTGCCAGCAGCACCGCGGGCCAGTCCTACGAGCAGTACTTC.

In regard to this clone: Other DNA variants within this sample encode the same CDR3. CDR3 sequence: CASRSGGATNEKLFF. The CDR3 DNA sequence: TGTGCCAGCAGGTCAGGGGGAGCAACTAATGAAAAACTGTTTTTT. The chain employs TRBV6-1 and TRBJ1-4; 7 positions agree with TRBD1. V lost 6 bases, J lost 0 bases, and 4 bases stayed unmatched. Germline-derived CDR1 and CDR2 are MNHNS and SASEGT. This CDR3 comprises 15 residues.

V and J are TRBV7-2 and TRBJ2-7; 9 positions agree with TRBD1. J lost 5 bases, V lost 5 bases, and 10 bases had no gene match. This CDR3 spans 15 amino acids. CDR1 is SGHTA and CDR2 is FQGNSA in the germline V gene. CDR3 nucleotides: TGTGCCAGCAGCCCGGACAGGGGTGCATGGAACGAGCAGTACTTC. Protein product: CASSPDRGAWNEQYF.

The chain carries TRBV4-2 and TRBJ2-3; TRBD2 aligns across 8 bases. The V gene's germline CDR1 is LGHNA and CDR2 YNFKEQ. CDR3 length equals 16 residues. V shed 2 bases and J 4 bases; nucleotides not matched to a gene: 8. CDR3 region: CASSQTGGRVPDTQYF. The CDR3 coding sequence is TGTGCCAGCAGCCAAACGGGGGGGCGAGTCCCAGATACGCAGTATTTT.

The V call is TRBV7-6, the J call TRBJ2-5; D might be TRBD1 (7 bases). Germline assignment: CDR1 SGHVS and CDR2 FNYEAQ. V was trimmed by 1 base and J by 5 bases, leaving 14 bases between them. The CDR3 sequence is 15 residues long. In DNA form, the CDR3 reads TGTGCCAGCAGCTTAGTCAGGGGGGATCGGGAGACCCAGTACTTC. It specifies CASSLVRGDRETQYF.

The chain carries TRBV11-3 and TRBJ2-1; 7 bases are shared with TRBD2. The ends lost 6 bases at V and 9 bases at J; junction bases unmatched: 11. The CDR3 runs 14 residues. Per the germline V gene, CDR1 is SGHNT and CDR2 is YENEEA. CDR3 loop: CASRAGLPSSEQFF. CDR3 sequence (DNA): TGTGCCAGCAGAGCGGGACTACCTTCGAGTGAGCAGTTCTTC.

This chain uses TRBV20-1 with TRBJ2-3, with D perhaps matching TRBD2 (6 bases). CDR1 and CDR2 from the germline V gene are DFQATT and SNEGSKA (reference sequence). The CDR3 sequence is 11 residues long. V gave up 5 bases and J gave up 3 bases, with 6 bases separating them. The DNA of the CDR3 is TGCAGTGCTGGGGGGACAGATACGCAGTATTTT. Protein product: CSAGGTDTQYF.

The chain employs TRBV4-1 and TRBJ2-2, with 9 bases identical to TRBD1. V was clipped by 5 bases and J by 2 bases; unmatched bases: 15. This CDR3 contains 19 residues. Germline V gene data show CDR1 as MGHRA and CDR2 as YSYEKL. The CDR3: CASSARGVAGQGNTGELFF. The CDR3, as DNA: TGCGCCAGCAGCGCCAGGGGGGTCGCGGGACAGGGTAACACCGGGGAGCTGTTTTTT.

The rearrangement uses TRBV7-6 and TRBJ2-2; 10 nucleotides align to TRBD2. The CDR3 consists of 17 residues. CDR1 and CDR2 (germline): SGHVS, FNYEAQ. V lost 5 bases, J lost 4 bases, and 10 bases stayed unmatched. CDR3 coding DNA: TGTGCCAGCAGCCCCAAAGCGGGGGGGCTCGGCACCGGGGAGCTGTTTTTT. Amino acids: CASSPKAGGLGTGELFF.

This rearrangement joins TRBV7-9 to TRBJ2-2, with D uncertain. Germline V gene lookup returns CDR1 SEHNR and CDR2 FQNEAQ (reference sequence). Trimming removed 5 bases at V and 6 bases at J, with 7 bases between. This CDR3 is built from 12 residues. The CDR3 is CASSIFAGELFF. DNA of the CDR3: TGTGCCAGCAGCATATTCGCCGGGGAGCTGTTTTTT.

V gene TRBV9 combines with J gene TRBJ1-2; D uncertain. CDR3 length: 12 residues. The germline gives CDR1 SGDLS, CDR2 YYNGEE. V dropped 3 bases and J dropped 4 bases, with 7 bases sitting between them. The DNA of the CDR3 is TGTGCCAGCAGCGGCTACGGCTATGGCTACACCTTC. Its protein is CASSGYGYGYTF. The full variable domain, rest sourced from reference TRBV9 and TRBJ1-2, is DSGVTQTPKHLITATGQRVTLRCSPRSGDLSVYWYQQSLDQGLQFLIQYYNGEERAKGNILERFSAQQFPDLHSELNLSSLELGDSALYFCASSGYGYGYTFGSGTRLTVV.